The sequence of this T cell receptor beta chain was determined in a study of T cell changes during pregnancy in multiple sclerosis. Sequencing was performed with immunoSEQ multiplex PCR; in TCRdb, only in-frame clones are kept and a portion is missing. The sample lists about 55,000 clones, just under 90% occurring once. V shed 6 bases, J shed 0 bases, and the junction held 4 bases outside the gene matches. The CDR3 runs to 15 residues. CDR1 and CDR2 from the germline V gene are MNHEY and SVGAGI. The gene calls are TRBV6-5 and TRBJ2-2, with 7 bases fitting TRBD2. The sample was CD4+ T cells from peripheral blood mononuclear cells, taken in the first trimester of pregnancy. The clonotype was recovered from a female donor with multiple sclerosis, enrolled in a pregnancy study. CDR3 bases: TGTGCCAGCAGACTTAGCGGGTCGAACACCGGGGAGCTGTTTTTT. Its protein product is CASRLSGSNTGELFF.